This T cell receptor beta chain was recorded in a study of T cells after yellow fever vaccination. MiXCR, run by TCRdb on the 5' RACE reads, gives a single entry per CDR3 protein. The sample records just under 600,000 distinct CDR3 sequences, approximately 15% being singletons. Germline V gene sequence: CDR1 LNHNV, CDR2 YYDKDF (reference sequence). CDR3 length equals 12 residues. The V end was cut by 0 bases, the J end by 5 bases, with 4 bases between. This chain connects TRBV15 to TRBJ2-5; D is ambiguous. The source was PBMCs, collected on the day of the yellow fever booster vaccination. The sequence came from a man between 25 and 39 years old who received the YFV17D yellow fever vaccine. The CDR3 bases are TGTGCCACCAGCAGAGATGCCGAGACCCAGTACTTC. As protein: CATSRDAETQYF.